This T cell receptor (beta chain) was retrieved from a study of blood T cells in healthy people across ages. Every sample had a minimum of 6 million PBMCs isolated. The V gene lost 3 bases and the J gene lost 6 bases, with 18 bases spanning the gap. Per germline, CDR1 MNHNY and CDR2 SVGAGI (reference sequence). The CDR3 spans 15 residues. The use of a sample-barcoded 5' primer and a J-beta primer mix characterized a second PCR of roughly 7 to 11 cycles. TCRdb ran MiXCR on the 5' RACE reads and lists one entry per CDR3 protein. The sample consists of roughly 900,000 distinct CDR3 sequences, 29% of them appearing once. Ten or more counts support this clonotype.

This clonotype was sampled from a woman older than 75 in good health. Sequenced: blood. The chain uses TRBV6-6 and TRBJ2-7; D gene uncertain. The CDR3 DNA sequence: TGTGCCAGCAGTTATCCTCCTAAGGGTACGGTCGAGCAGTACTTC. This gives the protein CASSYPPKGTVEQYF.